The next 20 T cell receptor beta chains were all read from a single sample in a study of T cells in Graves' hyperthyroidism and ophthalmopathy. TCR beta CDR3 region amplification was performed from RNA transcripts. The HTBI primer set drove a first-round RT-PCR of the TCR CDR3. One entry per CDR3 protein results from TCRdb running MiXCR on the multiplex PCR reads. The sample has around 600,000 distinct CDR3 sequences; around 15% are singletons. The sequencing input was blood. All receptors derive from a woman aged 45 to 65 with Graves' ophthalmopathy.

This clonotype has just a few counts. V gene TRBV24-1 combines with J gene TRBJ2-7; perhaps TRBD2 as D (6 bases). Germline assignment: CDR1 KGHDR and CDR2 SFDVKD. CDR3 size: 13 residues. Trimming took off 5 bases at V and 3 bases at J, with 10 bases between the two ends. CDR3 DNA sequence: TGTGCCACCAGTGGGGCGGGGAACTACGAGCAGTACTTC. Its protein is CATSGAGNYEQYF.

This clonotype was seen ten or more times. This chain joins TRBV27 and TRBJ2-4; possible D gene TRBD1, 6 bases. Germline CDR1 MNHEY, CDR2 SMNVEV (reference sequence). V dropped 6 bases and J dropped 5 bases, with 14 bases sitting between them. The CDR3 is made up of 14 amino acids. The CDR3 is CASRPGQLQNIQYF. CDR3 coding DNA: TGTGCCAGCAGACCTGGACAGCTCCAAAACATTCAGTACTTC.

This clonotype was observed at least ten times. The chain uses TRBV7-8 and TRBJ1-5; D possibly corresponds to TRBD1 (5 bases). Between the trimmed V and J ends, which lost 4 bases and 5 bases, there was a span of 15 bases. The germline CDR1 and CDR2 sequences are SGHVS and FQNEAQ. The CDR3 is made up of 15 amino acids. The CDR3 here is CASSYSGGGDQPQHF. CDR3 sequence (DNA): TGTGCCAGCAGCTACAGCGGGGGGGGGGATCAGCCCCAGCATTTT.

This chain joins TRBV29-1 and TRBJ2-5; 8 bases map to TRBD1. The length of the CDR3 is 14 residues. CDR1 SQVTM and CDR2 ANQGSEA come from the germline V gene. Trimming cost V 0 bases and J 6 bases; bases outside gene matches: 6. The chain's CDR3 is CSVEDGQGGQTQYF. The CDR3 region has the DNA TGCAGCGTTGAAGACGGACAGGGCGGACAGACCCAGTACTTC.

This clonotype was picked up many times. The rearrangement links TRBV20-1 to TRBJ2-5, with D unresolved. This CDR3 contains 11 residues. Germline V lookup: CDR1 DFQATT, CDR2 SNEGSKA (reference sequence). V lost 3 bases to trimming and J lost 5 bases, with 7 bases between them. The CDR3 coding sequence is TGCAGTGCTAGGATGGCGGAGACCCAGTACTTC. Protein product: CSARMAETQYF.

This clonotype was counted only a few times. CDR3 coding DNA: TGTGCCAGCAGTGAAGCGGGAGGGCTATACAATGAGCAGTTCTTC. Its protein product is CASSEAGGLYNEQFF. The chain combines TRBV6-1 with TRBJ2-1; 7 bases are shared with TRBD2. This CDR3 region has 15 residues. The trim removed 0 bases at V and 4 bases at J, leaving 3 bases unmatched. The germline CDR1 and CDR2 sequences are MNHNS and SASEGT.

This clonotype was picked up many times. This chain joins TRBV20-1 and TRBJ2-7; D is ambiguous. The CDR3 runs 13 residues. From germline, CDR1 is DFQATT and CDR2 SNEGSKA (reference sequence). V was clipped by 6 bases and J by 0 bases, with 12 bases between them. The CDR3 loop is CSAEATSSYEQYF. The CDR3 nucleotides are TGCAGTGCAGAGGCGACGAGCTCCTACGAGCAGTACTTC.

Concerning this clonotype: A single base separates this from a much larger clone, so it may be a read error. The rearrangement joins TRBV11-2 to TRBJ1-2; 8 bases are shared with TRBD1. This CDR3 has 13 amino acids. Germline V gene lookup returns CDR1 SGHAT and CDR2 FQNNGV. Here the CDR3 DNA reads TGTGCCAACAGCCAACTTGGGACAGGACACGCCACCTTC. Amino acid sequence: CANSQLGTGHATF.

V gene TRBV9 combines with J gene TRBJ2-1; perhaps TRBD2 as D (6 bases). CDR1 and CDR2 (germline): SGDLS, YYNGEE. Trimming cost V 0 bases and J 4 bases, with 23 bases left between them. The CDR3 is 19 amino acids. The CDR3 nucleotides read TGTGCCAGCAGCGTAGCTACACCGGTTGAGACTAGAAGTTACAATGAGCAGTTCTTC. This gives the protein CASSVATPVETRSYNEQFF.

This clonotype was seen a single time. With a much larger clone just one base away, this may be a read error. The chain links TRBV7-9 to TRBJ2-6; D possibly uses TRBD1 or TRBD2 (5 bases each). The CDR3 sequence is 15 residues long. Germline values: CDR1 SEHNR, CDR2 FQNEAQ (reference sequence). CDR3: CASRDTDSGASVLTF. The CDR3 region has the DNA TGTGCCAGCAGAGACACGGACTCTGGGGCCAGCGTCCTGACTTTC.

The sample holds many counts of this clonotype. V and J are TRBV12-3 or TRBV12-4 and TRBJ2-7; 8 bases line up with TRBD2. V shed 3 bases and J 3 bases; nucleotides not matched to a gene: 4. This CDR3 comprises 14 residues. As DNA, the CDR3 is TGTGCCAGCAGTTTGCGCGGGAGGATCTACGAGCAGTACTTC. Its translation is CASSLRGRIYEQYF.

This clonotype has ten or more counts. The CDR3 here is CAISPPGGTEAFF. CDR3 nucleotides: TGTGCCATCAGCCCCCCAGGGGGCACTGAAGCTTTCTTT. The chain combines TRBV10-3 with TRBJ1-1; TRBD1 agrees at 7 bases. Germline V lookup: CDR1 ENHRY, CDR2 SYGVKD. The ends lost 6 bases at V and 4 bases at J; junction bases unmatched: 5. This CDR3 is built from 13 residues.

In its sample, this clonotype was seen a few times. V is TRBV9 and J is TRBJ2-7; maybe TRBD2 (6 bases). V was trimmed by 0 bases and J by 3 bases, leaving 13 bases between them. The CDR3 covers 15 residues. Germline V gene data show CDR1 as SGDLS and CDR2 as YYNGEE. CDR3 DNA sequence: TGTGCCAGCAGCGTAGGAGGGTCCGGGGGCTACGAGCAGTACTTC. As protein: CASSVGGSGGYEQYF.

This clonotype has ten or more counts. This chain uses TRBV7-9 with TRBJ2-6; D ambiguous. CDR1 SEHNR and CDR2 FQNEAQ come from the germline V gene (reference sequence). The CDR3 consists of 15 residues. Trimming took off 1 base at V and 1 base at J, with 5 bases between the two ends. The CDR3 sequence is CASSLDQSGANVLTF. For the CDR3, the DNA is TGTGCCAGCAGCTTAGACCAATCTGGGGCCAACGTCCTGACTTTC.

This clonotype was observed a few times. This chain joins TRBV20-1 and TRBJ1-6, with a tentative D call TRBD1 (6 bases). In germline, CDR1 is DFQATT, CDR2 SNEGSKA (reference sequence). The CDR3 is 16 amino acids. V lost 6 bases and J 3 bases, leaving 18 bases between the germline ends. The CDR3 coding sequence is TGCAGTGCGATTGGACAGACCTTTAGCTATAATTCACCCCTCCACTTT. Translating it yields CSAIGQTFSYNSPLHF.

The V and J genes are TRBV27 and TRBJ1-5, with no clear D. This CDR3 has 15 residues. The germline V and J ends were trimmed by 7 bases and 0 bases, with 13 bases remaining between them. Germline V lookup: CDR1 MNHEY, CDR2 SMNVEV (reference sequence). The CDR3 nucleotides read TGTGCCAGCAACGAGGGCGGGGATAGCAATCAGCCCCAGCATTTT. Amino acids: CASNEGGDSNQPQHF.

Notes on this clonotype: A much more abundant neighbour one base away suggests this may be a read error. The chain is built from TRBV12-5 and TRBJ2-1, with D unclear. This CDR3 spans 12 amino acids. V was trimmed by 4 bases and J by 7 bases, leaving 8 bases between them. Germline V lookup: CDR1 LGHNT, CDR2 FRNRAP. The CDR3 is CASGSVLNEQFF. CDR3 bases: TGTGCTAGTGGTTCGGTACTAAATGAGCAGTTCTTC.

The sample holds a few counts of this clonotype. The rearrangement uses TRBV28 and TRBJ1-3, with D possibly TRBD1 on 5 matching bases. This CDR3 region has 12 residues. The germline CDR1 and CDR2 sequences are MDHEN and SYDVKM. Trimming cost V 5 bases and J 12 bases, with 14 bases left between them. Here the CDR3 reads CASSPVRGLIYF. As DNA, the CDR3 is TGTGCCAGCAGTCCGGTCCGGGGCCTCATATATTTT.

In this sample, this clonotype turned up many times. The J gene is TRBJ1-2, the V gene TRBV18; no definite D call. Per the germline V gene, CDR1 is KGHSH and CDR2 is LQKENI. This CDR3 has 14 residues. V lost 1 base, J lost 3 bases, and 9 bases lay in between. The CDR3 sequence is CASSPREGYYGYTF. In DNA, the CDR3 is TGTGCCAGCTCACCACGGGAGGGCTACTATGGCTACACCTTC.

This clonotype was detected only a few times. This chain links TRBV7-8 with TRBJ1-6; 7 bases fit TRBD1. Looked up from germline, CDR1 is SGHVS and CDR2 is FQNEAQ. This CDR3 has 22 amino acids. The V gene end was trimmed by 1 base and the J gene end by 6 bases; junction bases not matched to a gene: 24. CDR3 DNA sequence: TGTGCCAGCAGCTTAGACGGGCGGTTGGCAGGGGGTGGGTCTTGGAGTAATTCACCCCTCCACTTT. Translating it yields CASSLDGRLAGGGSWSNSPLHF.